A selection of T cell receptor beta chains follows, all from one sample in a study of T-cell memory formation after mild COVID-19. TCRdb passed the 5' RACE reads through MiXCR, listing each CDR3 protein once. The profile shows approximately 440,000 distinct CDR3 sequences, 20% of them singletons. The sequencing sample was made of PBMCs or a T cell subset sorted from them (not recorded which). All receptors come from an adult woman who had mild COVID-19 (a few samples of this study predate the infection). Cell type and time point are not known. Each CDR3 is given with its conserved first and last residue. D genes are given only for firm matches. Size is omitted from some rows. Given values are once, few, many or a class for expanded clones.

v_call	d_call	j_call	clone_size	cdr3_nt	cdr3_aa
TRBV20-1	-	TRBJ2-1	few	TGCAGTGCTAGACTAGACGGTGTGGGCTACAATGAGCAGTTCTTC	CSARLDGVGYNEQFF
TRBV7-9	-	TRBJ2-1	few	TGTGCCAGCAGCTCCCTCACAGGTTACTCCTACAATGAGCAGTTCTTC	CASSSLTGYSYNEQFF
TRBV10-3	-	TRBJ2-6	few	TGTGCCATCAGACCCCCGACGGGCTCTGGGGCCAACGTCCTGACTTTC	CAIRPPTGSGANVLTF
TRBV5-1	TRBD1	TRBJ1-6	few	TGCGCCAGCAGCGACCGGGACAGGGACACTTCACCCCTCCACTTT	CASSDRDRDTSPLHF
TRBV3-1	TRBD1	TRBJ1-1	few	TGTGCCAGCAGCCCACTTAATGGACAGGGGATGAGCACTGAAGCTTTCTTT	CASSPLNGQGMSTEAFF
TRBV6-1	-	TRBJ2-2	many	TGTGCCAGCAGTGAAGATCAATGGGCCGGGGAGCTGTTTTTT	CASSEDQWAGELFF
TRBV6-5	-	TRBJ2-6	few	TGTGCCAGCAGTCCGATCGGACTCCGATCTGGGGCCAACGTCCTGACTTTC	CASSPIGLRSGANVLTF
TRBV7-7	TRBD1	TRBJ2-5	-	TGTGCTAGCAGCGGAGCACGGACAGGGGCCTTAGTTCAAGAGACCCAGTACTTC	CASSGARTGALVQETQYF
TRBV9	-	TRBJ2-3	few	TGTGCCAGCAGCGTAGACCAAAGATACACAGATACGCAGTATTTT	CASSVDQRYTDTQYF
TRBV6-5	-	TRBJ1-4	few	TGTGCCAGCAGTTACTACAGGGACGATGAAAAACTGTTTTTT	CASSYYRDDEKLFF
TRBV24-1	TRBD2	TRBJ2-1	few	TGTGCCACCAGCCCGGGACTACTAGTGGACAATGAGCAGTTCTTC	CATSPGLLVDNEQFF
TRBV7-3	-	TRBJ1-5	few	TGTGCCAGCAGCTTACAACCCCCCCTCACGGTAGCGAATCAGCCCCAGCATTTT	CASSLQPPLTVANQPQHF
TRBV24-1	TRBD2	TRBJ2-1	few	TGTGCTTCGGGGGCTAGCGGGAGGGGCAATGAGCAGTTCTTC	CASGASGRGNEQFF
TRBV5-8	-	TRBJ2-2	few	TGTGCCAGCAGCTCGGCGGTCGGGGAGCTGTTTTTT	CASSSAVGELFF
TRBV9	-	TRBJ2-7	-	TGTGCCAGCAGCGTTGGTTTGGGCGGCAACTACGAGCAGTACTTC	CASSVGLGGNYEQYF
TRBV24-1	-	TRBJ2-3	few	TGTGCCACCAGTGATCAGTCCACAGATACGCAGTATTTT	CATSDQSTDTQYF
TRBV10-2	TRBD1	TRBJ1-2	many	TGCGCCAGCAGTGCAGACAGGGGGCGAGGCTATGGCTACACCTTC	CASSADRGRGYGYTF
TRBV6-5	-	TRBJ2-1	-	TGTGCCAGCAGCGAGCAGGGATTCAGTACCCTCTCCTACAATGAGCAGTTCTTC	CASSEQGFSTLSYNEQFF
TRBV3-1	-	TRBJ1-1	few	TGTGCCAGCAGCCGAGCCCATCGGAACACTGAAGCTTTCTTT	CASSRAHRNTEAFF
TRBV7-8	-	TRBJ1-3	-	TGTGCCAGCAGGGAACAGGGAACCTCTGGAAACACCATATATTTT	CASREQGTSGNTIYF
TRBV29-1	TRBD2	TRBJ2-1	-	TGCAGCGCCCGTTGGAGCGGGAGGGCTAATGAGCAGTTCTTC	CSARWSGRANEQFF
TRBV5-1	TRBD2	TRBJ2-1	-	TGCGCCAGCAGCTTGGGTCCGGGACTAGCGAACAATGAGCAGTTCTTC	CASSLGPGLANNEQFF
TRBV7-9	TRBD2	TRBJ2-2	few	TGTGCCAGCAGCTTGGGCGGGGGGCCGAACACCGGGGAGCTGTTTTTT	CASSLGGGPNTGELFF
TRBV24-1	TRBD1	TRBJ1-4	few	TGTGCCACCAGTGATTCCGGGACAGTGGGTGAAAAACTGTTTTTT	CATSDSGTVGEKLFF
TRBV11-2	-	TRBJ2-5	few	TGTGCCAGCAGCTTAGGGGCTAGCGTACAAGAGACCCAGTACTTC	CASSLGASVQETQYF
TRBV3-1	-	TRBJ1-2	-	TGTGCCAGCAGCCAAGAGACACGGAGGGTTGCTGGCTACACCTTC	CASSQETRRVAGYTF
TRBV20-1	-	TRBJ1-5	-	TGCAGTGCTAGATCCTTAAGGGACAGCAATCAGCCCCAGCATTTT	CSARSLRDSNQPQHF
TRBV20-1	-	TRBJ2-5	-	TGCAGTCCTCAGGGCGGGGAGACCCAGTACTTC	CSPQGGETQYF
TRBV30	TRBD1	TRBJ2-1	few	TGTGCCTGGACCACAGGGGGGAATGAGCAGTTCTTC	CAWTTGGNEQFF
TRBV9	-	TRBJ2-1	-	TGTGCCAGCAGCGTAGTGGGGGGAGGCCATGAGCAGTTCTTC	CASSVVGGGHEQFF
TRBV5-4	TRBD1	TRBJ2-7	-	TGTGCCAGCAGCTACGACAGGGGGACCTACGAGCAGTACTTC	CASSYDRGTYEQYF
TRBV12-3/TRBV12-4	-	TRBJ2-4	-	TGTGCCAGCAGTTTAATGGGGGACATTCAGTACTTC	CASSLMGDIQYF
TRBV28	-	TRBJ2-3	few	TGTGCCAGCAGTTTAGGTGGGGGCGAGTCAGATACGCAGTATTTT	CASSLGGGESDTQYF
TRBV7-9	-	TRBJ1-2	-	TGTGCCAGCAGCTTAGCAGCCCAGGGGAACTATGGCTACACCTTC	CASSLAAQGNYGYTF
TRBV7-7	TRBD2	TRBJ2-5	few	TGTGCCAGCAGCTTAGTGACTAGCGGGAGAGAGACCCAGTACTTC	CASSLVTSGRETQYF
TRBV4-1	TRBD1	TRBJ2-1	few	TGCGCCAGCAGCCAAGGACAGGGAAACTCCTACAATGAGCAGTTCTTC	CASSQGQGNSYNEQFF
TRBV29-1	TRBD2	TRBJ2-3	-	TGCAGCGTAAAAGGACTAGTTACAACAGATACGCAGTATTTT	CSVKGLVTTDTQYF
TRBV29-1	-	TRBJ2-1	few	TGCAGCGTTGCGCCGACTAACAATGAGCAGTTCTTC	CSVAPTNNEQFF
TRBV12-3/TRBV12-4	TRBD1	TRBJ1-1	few	TGTGCCAGCAGTTTAGACAGGGGAGCCTTGGTTGAAGCTTTCTTT	CASSLDRGALVEAFF
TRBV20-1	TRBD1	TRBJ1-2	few	TGCAGTGCTAGCCTCGCCGGACAGGGAGACTATGGCTACACCTTC	CSASLAGQGDYGYTF
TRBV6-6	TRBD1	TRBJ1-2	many	TGTGCCAGCAGGTATGGGACAGTGGATGGCTACACCTTC	CASRYGTVDGYTF
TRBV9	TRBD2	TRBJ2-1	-	TGTGCCAGCAGCATGGGGACTAGCGATTACAATGAGCAGTTCTTC	CASSMGTSDYNEQFF
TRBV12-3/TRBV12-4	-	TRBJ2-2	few	TGTGCCAGCAGTTTACGTTTAGGGGACACCGGGGAGCTGTTTTTT	CASSLRLGDTGELFF
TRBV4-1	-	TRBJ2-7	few	TGCGCCAGCAGCCCCGGGGCCCACTACGAGCAGTACTTC	CASSPGAHYEQYF
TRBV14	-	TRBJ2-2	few	TGTGCCAGCAGCCAGCAGGGATGGTACACCGGGGAGCTGTTTTTT	CASSQQGWYTGELFF